These T cell receptor beta chains were read from a single sample in a study of blood T cell repertoires in COVID-19. The assay was immunoSEQ multiplex PCR, and TCRdb's table has in-frame clones only and misses some. Of about 14,000 clones detected, about 73% appear once; the ten largest clones hold 20% to 25%. The sample was peripheral blood. These TCRs come from a boy aged 2-15 years with active or convalescent COVID-19. Each CDR3 is given with its conserved first and last residue. The D gene is left open where the match is weak. Clone sizes are given selectively: once, few, many, or a class where the clone is expanded.

size: .
D: .
V: TRBV19
J: TRBJ1-2
DNA: TGTGCCAGTAGTGCAATCTTGGACAGAGGCTATGGCTACACCTTC
CDR3: CASSAILDRGYGYTF

size: .
D: TRBD1
V: TRBV19
J: TRBJ1-1
DNA: TGTGCCAGTAGTTTGGACAGGCGGAACACTGAAGCTTTCTTT
CDR3: CASSLDRRNTEAFF

size: .
D: TRBD1
V: TRBV5-4
J: TRBJ1-2
DNA: TGTGCCAGCAGCCAGGACAGGGGTTATGGCTACACCTTC
CDR3: CASSQDRGYGYTF

size: .
D: TRBD1
V: TRBV28
J: TRBJ1-2
DNA: TGTGCCAGCACTTCACCCGGACAGGGGGTATCCTATGGCTACACCTTC
CDR3: CASTSPGQGVSYGYTF

size: few
D: TRBD2
V: TRBV11-2
J: TRBJ2-5
DNA: TGTGCCAGCAGCTTAGGGTTTAGCGGGGGGCAAGAGACCCAGTACTTC
CDR3: CASSLGFSGGQETQYF

size: few
D: TRBD1
V: TRBV5-8
J: TRBJ1-5
DNA: TGTGCCAGCAGCTTCCGGGACAGGGACCAGCCCCAGCATTTT
CDR3: CASSFRDRDQPQHF

size: .
D: .
V: TRBV11-2
J: TRBJ1-1
DNA: TGTGCCAGCAGCCTCCCGGACACTTATGAAGCTTTCTTT
CDR3: CASSLPDTYEAFF

size: .
D: .
V: TRBV3-1/TRBV3-2
J: TRBJ2-5
DNA: TGTGCCAGCAGCCAAGAGGGATCTGGAGGGTTCAAAGAGACCCAGTACTTC
CDR3: CASSQEGSGGFKETQYF

size: .
D: .
V: TRBV4-1
J: TRBJ1-5
DNA: TGCGCCAGCAGCCAAGGCGGGGGGACGGACCAGCCCCAGCATTTT
CDR3: CASSQGGGTDQPQHF

size: .
D: .
V: TRBV10-1
J: TRBJ1-2
DNA: TGCGCCAGCAGTGAGTCAGGGGACTATGGCTACACCTTC
CDR3: CASSESGDYGYTF

size: .
D: .
V: TRBV21-1
J: TRBJ1-1
DNA: TGTGCCAGCAGCAAAGTCCCGGGGTTGGCTTTCTTT
CDR3: CASSKVPGLAFF

size: .
D: TRBD1
V: TRBV29-1
J: TRBJ2-4
DNA: TGCAGCGTTGAATTATGGGACAGGCACAAACAAGCCAAAAACATTCAGTACTTC
CDR3: CSVELWDRHKQAKNIQYF

size: .
D: TRBD2
V: TRBV5-6
J: TRBJ2-3
DNA: TGTGCCAGCAGCTTTCAACCGGGAGGAGGGGATACGCAGTATTTT
CDR3: CASSFQPGGGDTQYF

size: .
D: TRBD1
V: TRBV5-6
J: TRBJ2-7
DNA: TGTGCCAGCAGCCCAGAGGACAGGCCGTACTTC
CDR3: CASSPEDRPYF

size: .
D: TRBD1
V: TRBV5-1
J: TRBJ2-5
DNA: TGCGCCAGCAGCTCGGGGGACAGGGCGCAAGAGACCCAGTACTTC
CDR3: CASSSGDRAQETQYF

size: .
D: TRBD1
V: TRBV7-6
J: TRBJ1-3
DNA: TGTGCCAGCAGTCATGGACAGGGCCCTGGAAACACCATATATTTT
CDR3: CASSHGQGPGNTIYF

size: .
D: .
V: TRBV21-1
J: TRBJ2-7
DNA: TGTGCCAGCAGCAACTACAGGGGACAAAGTGGGGAGCAGTACTTC
CDR3: CASSNYRGQSGEQYF

size: .
D: .
V: TRBV18
J: TRBJ2-7
DNA: TGTGCCAGCTCTACAGGGTATCCTCCCCACGAGCAGTACTTC
CDR3: CASSTGYPPHEQYF

size: few
D: TRBD2
V: TRBV10-3
J: TRBJ2-7
DNA: TGTGCCATCAGGGATCCGTCGGGGTTAGCGGGGATGAGCTCCTACGAGCAGTACTTC
CDR3: CAIRDPSGLAGMSSYEQYF

size: .
D: TRBD2
V: TRBV16
J: TRBJ2-7
DNA: TGTGCCAGCAGCCTTCAAGCGGGGGGCGGCGAGCAGTACTTC
CDR3: CASSLQAGGGEQYF

size: few
D: .
V: TRBV5-4
J: TRBJ1-2
DNA: TGTGCCAGCAGCTTGGCGCGGTATGGCTACACCTTC
CDR3: CASSLARYGYTF

size: few
D: .
V: TRBV2
J: TRBJ1-5
DNA: TGTGCCAGCAGGGGAGGTCAGCCCCAGCATTTT
CDR3: CASRGGQPQHF

size: .
D: .
V: TRBV12-3/TRBV12-4
J: TRBJ1-5
DNA: TGTGCCAGCAGTGCTCAGGCTGCTCAGCCCCAGCATTTT
CDR3: CASSAQAAQPQHF

size: once
D: .
V: TRBV13
J: TRBJ1-6
DNA: TGTGCCAGCAGCTTGGGCCTCCGTGGCAATTCACCCCTCCACTTT
CDR3: CASSLGLRGNSPLHF

size: .
D: .
V: TRBV7-2
J: TRBJ2-2
DNA: TGTGCCAGCAGCTTAGGCCCGGACACCGGGGAGCTGTTTTTT
CDR3: CASSLGPDTGELFF

size: few
D: TRBD1
V: TRBV28
J: TRBJ1-1
DNA: TGTGCCAGCACCCTTTTTTTGGGACAGGGGCACACTGAAGCTTTCTTT
CDR3: CASTLFLGQGHTEAFF

size: .
D: TRBD1
V: TRBV9
J: TRBJ1-2
DNA: TGTGCCAGCAGCCTTCTAGGGGGCGTGGACTATGGCTACACCTTC
CDR3: CASSLLGGVDYGYTF

size: .
D: .
V: TRBV5-1
J: TRBJ1-1
DNA: TGCGCCAGCAGAGGTGGGGGCAGGACTGAAGCTTTCTTT
CDR3: CASRGGGRTEAFF

size: .
D: .
V: TRBV7-2
J: TRBJ1-3
DNA: TGTGCCAGCAGCTTAGCCACGGGTCTACGGGGAAACACCATATATTTT
CDR3: CASSLATGLRGNTIYF

size: few
D: .
V: TRBV9
J: TRBJ1-2
DNA: TGTGCCAGCAGCGTAGCCAGGGGATATGACTATGGCTACACCTTC
CDR3: CASSVARGYDYGYTF

size: .
D: TRBD1
V: TRBV5-1
J: TRBJ2-3
DNA: TGCGCCAGCAGCTGGGACCCGACAGGGGGCGCAAAGGATCAAAGGCAGTATTTT
CDR3: CASSWDPTGGAKDQRQYF

size: few
D: .
V: TRBV9
J: TRBJ1-2
DNA: TGTGCCAGCAGCGGGACCAGGGCTGGCTACACCTTC
CDR3: CASSGTRAGYTF

size: .
D: TRBD2
V: TRBV6-5
J: TRBJ2-1
DNA: TGTGCCAGCAGTTACTCAAGGAGCGGGGCCCGGGATGAGCAGTTCTTC
CDR3: CASSYSRSGARDEQFF

size: .
D: TRBD1
V: TRBV7-9
J: TRBJ2-5
DNA: TGTGCCAGCAGTTCGGGACAGAATCGCCAAGAGACCCAGTACTTC
CDR3: CASSSGQNRQETQYF

size: .
D: TRBD2
V: TRBV7-9
J: TRBJ2-2
DNA: TGTGCCAGAAGCGGGGGAGGTAACACCGGGGAGCTGTTTTTT
CDR3: CARSGGGNTGELFF

size: few
D: .
V: TRBV7-9
J: TRBJ1-1
DNA: TGTGCCAGCAGCTTAGCTACTACAGGAAACACTGAAGCTTTCTTT
CDR3: CASSLATTGNTEAFF

size: once
D: .
V: TRBV5-6
J: TRBJ2-4
DNA: TGTGCCAGCAGCTTGCAGGGGGGAAACATTCAGTACTTC
CDR3: CASSLQGGNIQYF

size: .
D: .
V: TRBV6-5
J: TRBJ2-7
DNA: TGTGCCAGCAGTCCCGGGGTTGGGCAGTACTTC
CDR3: CASSPGVGQYF

size: .
D: .
V: TRBV7-8
J: TRBJ1-5
DNA: TGTGCCAGCAGCTTATCGAGGAATCAGCCCCAGCATTTT
CDR3: CASSLSRNQPQHF

size: once
D: .
V: TRBV6-5
J: TRBJ1-4
DNA: TGTGCCAGCACCACAGGTGGGAGGGAAAAACTGTTTTTT
CDR3: CASTTGGREKLFF

size: .
D: TRBD1
V: TRBV4-1
J: TRBJ2-2
DNA: TGCGCCAGCAGCCTTCCCCGGACAGGGCCGAACACCGGGGAGCTGTTTTTT
CDR3: CASSLPRTGPNTGELFF

size: once
D: TRBD1
V: TRBV19
J: TRBJ1-2
DNA: TGTGCCAGTAGTATATCCGGGACAGGGGATCGGGGCTACACCTTC
CDR3: CASSISGTGDRGYTF

size: .
D: .
V: TRBV11-2
J: TRBJ1-6
DNA: TGTGCCAGCAGCTCCCCCAGGGGAGCAACACCCCTCCACTTT
CDR3: CASSSPRGATPLHF

size: .
D: .
V: TRBV5-1
J: TRBJ2-5
DNA: TGCGCCAGCAGCGTCTCCGTCGGGGAGACCCAGTACTTC
CDR3: CASSVSVGETQYF

size: .
D: TRBD1
V: TRBV25-1
J: TRBJ1-4
DNA: TGTGCCAGCAGCGGGGGACCCGGACAGGTCCCGGAAAAACTGTTTTTT
CDR3: CASSGGPGQVPEKLFF

size: .
D: .
V: TRBV6-6
J: TRBJ1-6
DNA: TGTGCCAGCAGTTACTCGACAGAAGGTTCACCCCTCCACTTT
CDR3: CASSYSTEGSPLHF

size: .
D: TRBD2
V: TRBV7-7
J: TRBJ2-5
DNA: TGTGCCAGCAGCACGACTAGCGGGGGGGCCATAGAGACCCAGTACTTC
CDR3: CASSTTSGGAIETQYF

size: .
D: .
V: TRBV4-2
J: TRBJ2-3
DNA: TGTGCCAGCAGCCAAGACAGGGGCACAGATACGCAGTATTTT
CDR3: CASSQDRGTDTQYF

size: few
D: TRBD1
V: TRBV28
J: TRBJ1-2
DNA: TGTGCCAGCAGTCCCCCCCCGACAGGGAGAGGCTATGGCTACACCTTC
CDR3: CASSPPPTGRGYGYTF

size: .
D: .
V: TRBV28
J: TRBJ1-1
DNA: TGTGCCAGCAGTTTGCCGGGACACCCGAACACTGAAGCTTTCTTT
CDR3: CASSLPGHPNTEAFF

size: .
D: .
V: TRBV13
J: TRBJ1-1
DNA: TGTGCCAGCAGCTTAGCGTCACGTGGGTCCGGCGAGGACACTGAAGCTTTCTTT
CDR3: CASSLASRGSGEDTEAFF

size: few
D: .
V: TRBV11-2
J: TRBJ2-1
DNA: TGTGCCAGCAGTTACGGCGGTGAGCAGTTCTTC
CDR3: CASSYGGEQFF

size: .
D: .
V: TRBV27
J: TRBJ1-6
DNA: TGTGCCAGCGCGAACCCCACGAGCTCCTATAATTCACCCCTCCACTTT
CDR3: CASANPTSSYNSPLHF

size: .
D: TRBD1
V: TRBV6-5
J: TRBJ2-7
DNA: TGTGCCAGCAGTTGGGACAGGGGCACCTACGAGCAGTACTTC
CDR3: CASSWDRGTYEQYF